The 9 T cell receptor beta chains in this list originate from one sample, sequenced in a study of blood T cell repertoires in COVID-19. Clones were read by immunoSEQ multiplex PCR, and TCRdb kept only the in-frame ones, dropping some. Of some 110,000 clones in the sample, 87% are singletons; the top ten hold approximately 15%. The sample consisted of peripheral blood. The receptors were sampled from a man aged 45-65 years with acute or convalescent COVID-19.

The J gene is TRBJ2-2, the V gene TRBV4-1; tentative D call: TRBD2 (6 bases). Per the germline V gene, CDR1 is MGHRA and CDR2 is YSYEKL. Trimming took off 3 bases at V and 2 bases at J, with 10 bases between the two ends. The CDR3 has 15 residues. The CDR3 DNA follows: TGCGCCAGCAGCCAGGGGGGTCCTAACACCGGGGAGCTGTTTTTT. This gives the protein CASSQGGPNTGELFF.

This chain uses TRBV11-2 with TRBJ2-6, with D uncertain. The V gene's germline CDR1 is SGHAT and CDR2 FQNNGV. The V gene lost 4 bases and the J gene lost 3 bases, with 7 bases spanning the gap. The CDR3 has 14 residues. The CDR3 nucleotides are TGTGCCAGCAGCTCGGTTTATGGGGCCAACGTCCTGACTTTC. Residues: CASSSVYGANVLTF.

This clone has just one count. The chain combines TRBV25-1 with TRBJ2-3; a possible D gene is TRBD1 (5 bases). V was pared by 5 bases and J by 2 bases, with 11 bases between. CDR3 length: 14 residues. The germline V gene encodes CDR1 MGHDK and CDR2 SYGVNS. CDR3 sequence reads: CASSPRTHTDTQYF. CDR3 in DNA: TGTGCCAGCAGTCCCCGGACACACACAGATACGCAGTATTTT. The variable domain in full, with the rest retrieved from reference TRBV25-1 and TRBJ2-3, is EADIYQTPRYLVIGTGKKITLECSQTMGHDKMYWYQQDPGMELHLIHYSYGVNSTEKGDLSSESTVSRIRTEHFPLTLESARPSHTSQYLCASSPRTHTDTQYFGPGTRLTVL.

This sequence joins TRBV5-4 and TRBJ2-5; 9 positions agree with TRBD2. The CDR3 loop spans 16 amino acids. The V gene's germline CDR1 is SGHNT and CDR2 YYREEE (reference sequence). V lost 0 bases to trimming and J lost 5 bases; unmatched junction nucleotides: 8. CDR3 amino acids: CASSLAGGGRGETQYF. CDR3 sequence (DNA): TGTGCCAGCAGCTTGGCCGGGGGCGGGAGGGGTGAGACCCAGTACTTC.

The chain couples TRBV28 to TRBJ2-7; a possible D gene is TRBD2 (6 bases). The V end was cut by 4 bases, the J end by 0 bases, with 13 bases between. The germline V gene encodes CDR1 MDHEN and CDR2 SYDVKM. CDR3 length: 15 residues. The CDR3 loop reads CASSSFSGASYEQYF. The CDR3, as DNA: TGTGCCAGCAGTTCATTTAGCGGAGCCTCCTACGAGCAGTACTTC.

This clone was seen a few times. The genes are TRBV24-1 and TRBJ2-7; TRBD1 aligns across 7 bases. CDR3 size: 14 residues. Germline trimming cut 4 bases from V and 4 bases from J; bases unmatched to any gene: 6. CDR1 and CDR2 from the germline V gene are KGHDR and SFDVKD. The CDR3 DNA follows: TGTGCCACCAGTGACCCGAAACAGGGGTACGAGCAGTACTTC. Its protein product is CATSDPKQGYEQYF.

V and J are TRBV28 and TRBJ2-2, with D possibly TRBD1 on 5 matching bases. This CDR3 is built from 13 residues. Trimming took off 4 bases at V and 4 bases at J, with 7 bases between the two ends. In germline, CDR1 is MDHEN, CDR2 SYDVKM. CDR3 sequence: CASSSQGTGELFF. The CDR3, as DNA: TGTGCCAGCAGTTCCCAGGGCACCGGGGAGCTGTTTTTT.

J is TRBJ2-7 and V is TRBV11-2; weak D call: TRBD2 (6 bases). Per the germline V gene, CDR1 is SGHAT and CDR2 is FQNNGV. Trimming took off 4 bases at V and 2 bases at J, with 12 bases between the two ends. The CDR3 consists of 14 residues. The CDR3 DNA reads TGTGCCAGCAGCTCAGACGGGGGAGCCTACGAGCAGTACTTC. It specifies CASSSDGGAYEQYF.

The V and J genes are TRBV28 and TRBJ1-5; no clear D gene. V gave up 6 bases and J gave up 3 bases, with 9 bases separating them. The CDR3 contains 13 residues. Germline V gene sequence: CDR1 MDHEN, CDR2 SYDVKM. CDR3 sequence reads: CASRVEANQPQHF. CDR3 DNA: TGTGCCAGCAGGGTCGAAGCCAATCAGCCCCAGCATTTT.